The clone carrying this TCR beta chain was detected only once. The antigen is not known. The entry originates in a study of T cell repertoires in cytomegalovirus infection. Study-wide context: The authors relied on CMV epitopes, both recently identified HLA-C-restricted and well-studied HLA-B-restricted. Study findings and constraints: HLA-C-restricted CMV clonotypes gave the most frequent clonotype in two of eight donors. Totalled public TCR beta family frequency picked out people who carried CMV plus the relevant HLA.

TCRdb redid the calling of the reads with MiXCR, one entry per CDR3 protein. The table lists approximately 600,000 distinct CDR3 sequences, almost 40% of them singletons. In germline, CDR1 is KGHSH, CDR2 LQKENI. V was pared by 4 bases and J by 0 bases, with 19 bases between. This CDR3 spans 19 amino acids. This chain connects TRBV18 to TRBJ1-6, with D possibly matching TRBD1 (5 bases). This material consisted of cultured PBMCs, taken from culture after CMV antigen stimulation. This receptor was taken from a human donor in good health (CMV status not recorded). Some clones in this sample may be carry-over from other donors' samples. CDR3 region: CASSLLARGPSSYNSPLHF. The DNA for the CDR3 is TGTGCCAGCTCACTACTCGCCCGGGGACCTAGCTCCTATAATTCACCCCTCCACTTT.